This T cell receptor beta chain was obtained from a study of response to subunit inactivated influenza vaccine. Via MiXCR, TCRdb re-called the RT-PCR reads, giving one row per CDR3 protein. This sample has some 540,000 distinct CDR3 sequences, with roughly a quarter found just once. A further study also used this sample, focusing on T cells expressing NK-cell markers. From that study: For TCR beta, cDNA was produced by 5'RACE template switching with UMIs. The TCR beta repertoires originated in sorted CD3+CD56+NKG2C+, CD3+CD56+NKG2C- and CD3+CD56-NKG2C+ T cells. With respect to HCMV, most of the eight sequenced donors were seropositive, and one was seronegative. Clones of NKG2C+ T cells that had expanded were of unclear HCMV specificity.

The source of this sequence is a man aged 50-60 years who received an inactivated influenza vaccine. The source was CD4+ T cells sorted from PBMCs, collected about 11 days after vaccination.

The CDR3 nucleotides read TGTGCCAGCTCCCCCCCAGGGGGTAGCGGGAGGTCTTACTCCTACGAGCAGTACTTC. Its translation: CASSPPGGSGRSYSYEQYF. The chain has TRBV18 and TRBJ2-7; 10 nucleotides line up with TRBD2. The CDR3 extends over 19 amino acids. Per germline, CDR1 KGHSH and CDR2 LQKENI. The V segment lost 6 bases and the J segment 0 bases; nucleotides outside the gene matches: 17. Full variable domain (remainder filled in from reference TRBV18 and TRBJ2-7): NAGVMQNPRHLVRRRGQEARLRCSPMKGHSHVYWYRQLPEEGLKFMVYLQKENIIDESGMPKERFSAEFPKEGPSILRIQQVVRGDSAAYFCASSPPGGSGRSYSYEQYFGPGTRLTVT.